This T cell receptor beta chain emerged from a study of post-analysis software for immune sequencing data. This CDR3 is 16 amino acids long. With 0 bases clipped from V and 5 bases from J, the junction kept 6 bases outside the gene matches. CDR1 is SGDLS and CDR2 is YYNGEE in the germline V gene. In regard to this clonotype: The antigen remains unidentified.

Study-level points and caveats: When patients were compared with controls, a handful of TRBV segments were more frequent, TRBV5-6, TRBV5-1 and TRBV20-1 among them.

TCR beta cDNA libraries had unique molecular identifiers. The source material, roughly 0.9 to 11 million T cells, gave rise to about 500,000 cDNA molecules. TCRdb recomputed calls from the PCR reads with MiXCR, one row per CDR3 protein. The data hold approximately 570,000 distinct CDR3 sequences, with about 44% observed a single time. This TCR was recovered from a girl aged 5 to 17 with multiple sclerosis. The rearrangement uses TRBV9 and TRBJ2-1; 9 positions agree with TRBD2. Sequencing was performed on blood. CDR3 loop: CASSVVGAGGNNEQFF. The DNA of the CDR3 is TGTGCCAGCAGCGTAGTCGGAGCGGGGGGTAACAATGAGCAGTTCTTC.